These 8 T cell receptor beta chains share one sample of origin, sequenced in a study of cytomegalovirus exposure and HLA in healthy donors. The PCR made use of 60 Vbeta and 13 Jbeta primers. Sequenced by immunoSEQ multiplex PCR; TCRdb stores in-frame clones only, minus some. The table lists some 190,000 clones, around 87% of them singletons. The sample taken for sequencing was PBMCs. The source is a woman younger than 35 in good health and CMV-seronegative.

The rearrangement links TRBV30 to TRBJ2-3; 10 bases fit TRBD2. The ends lost 0 bases at V and 4 bases at J; junction bases unmatched: 7. Germline assignment: CDR1 GTSNPN and CDR2 SVGIG (reference sequence). This CDR3 contains 16 residues. This chain's CDR3 is CAWSVLSGGTADTQYF. The DNA for the CDR3 is TGTGCCTGGAGTGTACTTAGCGGGGGGACAGCAGATACGCAGTATTTT.

This clone was detected only once. The gene calls are TRBV7-2 and TRBJ2-7, with TRBD2 identical over 10 bases. The CDR3 length is 15 residues. Germline V CDR1 and CDR2: SGHTA, FQGNSA. The V and J ends lost 1 base and 3 bases, in that order; junction bases with no gene match: 3. CDR3 sequence (DNA): TGTGCCAGCAGCTTAGTGGCTAGCGGGGGCTACGAGCAGTACTTC. It translates to CASSLVASGGYEQYF.

This chain uses TRBV20-1 with TRBJ2-5; D may be TRBD1 (5 bases). The germline CDR1 and CDR2 sequences are DFQATT and SNEGSKA (reference sequence). The CDR3 runs 11 residues. V gave up 3 bases and J gave up 5 bases, with 7 bases separating them. CDR3 region: CSASWGETQYF. The CDR3 DNA reads TGCAGTGCTAGTTGGGGCGAGACCCAGTACTTC.

The chain joins TRBV6-5 to TRBJ1-3; no definite D call. Germline-derived CDR1 and CDR2 are MNHEY and SVGAGI. The V gene lost 5 bases and the J gene lost 4 bases, with 3 bases spanning the gap. This CDR3 has 11 amino acids. CDR3 bases: TGTGCCAGCAGTCAGGGAAACACCATATATTTT. As protein: CASSQGNTIYF.

This clone showed up just a few times. The chain is built from TRBV19 and TRBJ2-3; TRBD2 matches 8 bases. The germline gives CDR1 LNHDA, CDR2 SQIVND (reference sequence). The trim removed 2 bases at V and 5 bases at J, leaving 6 bases unmatched. This CDR3 has 15 amino acids. CDR3 bases: TGTGCCAGTAGTATACAGCGGGAGTATCAAGATACGCAGTATTTT. This sequence encodes CASSIQREYQDTQYF. Drawing the rest from reference TRBV19 and TRBJ2-3, the complete variable domain is DGGITQSPKYLFRKEGQNVTLSCEQNLNHDAMYWYRQDPGQGLRLIYYSQIVNDFQKGDIAEGYSVSREKKESFPLTVTSAQKNPTAFYLCASSIQREYQDTQYFGPGTRLTVL.

The table lists this clone with a few counts. The rearrangement links TRBV5-5 to TRBJ2-3; D may be TRBD1 (6 bases). CDR1 and CDR2 from the germline V gene are SGHKS and YYEKEE (reference sequence). This CDR3 contains 15 residues. V was trimmed by 4 bases and J by 0 bases, leaving 12 bases between them. The CDR3 bases are TGTGCCAGCAGCGGTGACAGGCTGAGCACAGATACGCAGTATTTT. Translation: CASSGDRLSTDTQYF.

The chain uses TRBV5-5 and TRBJ2-7; TRBD1 agrees at 9 bases. The V segment lost 4 bases and the J segment 2 bases; nucleotides outside the gene matches: 7. The germline V gene has CDR1 SGHKS and CDR2 YYEKEE (reference sequence). The CDR3 covers 15 residues. The CDR3 coding sequence is TGTGCCAGCAGCCCTTGGACAGGGGAAGCCTACGAGCAGTACTTC. This sequence encodes CASSPWTGEAYEQYF.

This clone showed up just a few times. CDR3 nucleotides: TGTGCCAGCAGCCCAACCGGGACTAGCAAGTTCTTC. This encodes CASSPTGTSKFF. The chain recombines TRBV27 with TRBJ2-1, with 9 bases lining up with TRBD2. The CDR3 loop spans 12 amino acids. Germline V gives CDR1 MNHEY, CDR2 SMNVEV (reference sequence). V was clipped by 6 bases and J by 14 bases; unmatched bases: 8.